These 15 T cell receptor beta chains were all obtained from the same sample, sequenced in a study of shared clonotypes between healthy human individuals. TCRdb keeps only in-frame clones here, not all; method: immunoSEQ multiplex PCR. This table has roughly 2,300,000 clones, approximately 90% appearing once. Sequencing was performed on naive CD4+ T cells from PBMCs. Subset denoted: CD45RA+ positively selected. The source is a man aged 18 to 35 in good health. Some clones in this sample may be carry-over from other donors' samples.

This chain joins TRBV7-3 and TRBJ2-2, with D perhaps matching TRBD1 or TRBD2 (5 bases each). Looked up from germline, CDR1 is SGHTA and CDR2 is FQGTGA. The germline V and J ends were trimmed by 1 base and 1 base, with 7 bases remaining between them. This CDR3 spans 15 amino acids. The DNA for the CDR3 is TGTGCCAGCAGCTTAAGGGACCGGAACACCGGGGAGCTGTTTTTT. It yields the protein CASSLRDRNTGELFF.

The gene calls are TRBV15 and TRBJ2-1; D unresolved. The CDR3 is made up of 12 amino acids. Trimming removed 1 base from V and 9 bases from J, with 7 bases in between. CDR1 is LNHNV and CDR2 is YYDKDF in the germline V gene (reference sequence). CDR3 residues: CATSRVSVEQFF. CDR3 bases: TGTGCCACCAGCAGAGTTTCGGTTGAGCAGTTCTTC.

The chain couples TRBV7-9 to TRBJ1-5; D unclear. The CDR3 sequence is 14 residues long. Germline lookup yields CDR1 SEHNR and CDR2 FQNEAQ (reference sequence). Trimming stripped 5 bases from V and 9 bases from J, with 17 bases between. The CDR3 coding sequence is TGTGCCAGCAGCCTCGACGGACTAGCGTGGCCCCAGCATTTT. This translates into CASSLDGLAWPQHF.

The V and J genes are TRBV28 and TRBJ1-5; unclear D gene. Trimming removed 7 bases at V and 1 base at J, with 14 bases between. CDR3 length: 15 residues. CDR1 is MDHEN and CDR2 is SYDVKM in the germline V gene. As DNA, the CDR3 is TGTGCCAGCACCCGAAGAGGACGGAGCAATCAGCCCCAGCATTTT. This codes for CASTRRGRSNQPQHF.

The chain joins TRBV9 to TRBJ2-7; D might be TRBD2 (6 bases). V lost 2 bases and J 2 bases, leaving 14 bases between the germline ends. In germline, CDR1 is SGDLS, CDR2 YYNGEE. The CDR3 length is 15 residues. CDR3: CASSVSLAPTYEQYF. CDR3 in DNA: TGTGCCAGCAGCGTTAGCCTAGCGCCCACCTACGAGCAGTACTTC.

J is TRBJ2-6 and V is TRBV6-5; D is uncertain. Germline CDR1 and CDR2: MNHEY and SVGAGI. There are 15 residues in the CDR3. Deletions cut 3 bases from V and 5 bases from J, with 11 bases between. The DNA of the CDR3 is TGTGCCAGCAGTTATTATCAGAGTTGGGCCAACGTCCTGACTTTC. This translates into CASSYYQSWANVLTF.

The CDR3, as DNA: TGTGCCAGCAGCTTGGGGACAGGGGGCGCCTATGGCTACACCTTC. This sequence encodes CASSLGTGGAYGYTF. The chain uses TRBV5-8 and TRBJ1-2; 11 nucleotides line up with TRBD1. The CDR3 covers 15 residues. Germline V gene lookup returns CDR1 SGHTS and CDR2 YDEGEE. J gave up 4 bases and V 0 bases, and 2 bases lay outside the gene matches.

The chain links TRBV5-4 to TRBJ2-6, with D possibly being TRBD1 (6 bases). CDR3 length equals 17 residues. CDR1 SGHNT and CDR2 YYREEE come from the germline V gene (reference sequence). Trimming shortened V by 0 bases and J by 3 bases, and 13 bases separated the two germline ends. This CDR3 is CASSLAGTILGANVLTF. DNA of the CDR3: TGTGCCAGCAGCTTGGCCGGGACAATACTTGGGGCCAACGTCCTGACTTTC. The whole variable domain, remainder taken from reference TRBV5-4 and TRBJ2-6, is ETGVTQSPTHLIKTRGQQVTLRCSSQSGHNTVSWYQQALGQGPQFIFQYYREEENGRGNFPPRFSGLQFPNYSSELNVNALELDDSALYLCASSLAGTILGANVLTFGAGSRLTVL.

V and J are TRBV7-9 and TRBJ2-5; D possibly corresponds to TRBD2 (6 bases). V lost 4 bases and J 7 bases, leaving 13 bases between the germline ends. The CDR3 runs 13 residues. Germline loops: CDR1 SEHNR, CDR2 FQNEAQ (reference sequence). CDR3 DNA sequence: TGTGCCAGCAGCTCGCCGGGAGTCGTGACCCAGTACTTC. It encodes CASSSPGVVTQYF.

The J gene is TRBJ1-6, the V gene TRBV18, with 7 positions matching TRBD1. Per germline, CDR1 KGHSH and CDR2 LQKENI. The V segment lost 6 bases and the J segment 7 bases; nucleotides outside the gene matches: 9. This CDR3 region has 15 residues. The CDR3 DNA is TGTGCCAGCTCGACCACCGGGACAGAAAATTCACCCCTCCACTTT. It encodes CASSTTGTENSPLHF.

The chain couples TRBV4-1 to TRBJ1-2; no clear D gene. CDR1 and CDR2 from the germline V gene are MGHRA and YSYEKL. This CDR3 is 16 amino acids long. Trimming removed 0 bases at V and 3 bases at J, with 14 bases between. The DNA of the CDR3 is TGCGCCAGCAGCCAAGATACTAGGTGGGCCGACTATGGCTACACCTTC. Protein: CASSQDTRWADYGYTF.

With regard to this clone: Different DNA sequences within this sample yield the same CDR3. V and J are TRBV20-1 and TRBJ2-5; D perhaps matches TRBD2 (6 bases). Germline V gene data show CDR1 as DFQATT and CDR2 as SNEGSKA (reference sequence). Between the trimmed V and J ends, which lost 6 bases and 5 bases, there was a span of 7 bases. The CDR3 totals 10 residues. The CDR3 sequence: CSAEGETQYF. CDR3 nucleotide sequence: TGCAGTGCGGAGGGGGAGACCCAGTACTTC.

The chain combines TRBV7-2 with TRBJ1-1, with a weak D call TRBD1 (6 bases). Germline CDR1 and CDR2: SGHTA and FQGNSA. Trimming removed 8 bases from V and 1 base from J, with 17 bases in between. The CDR3 sequence is 15 residues long. This CDR3 is CASAIKGGGNTEAFF. CDR3 sequence (DNA): TGTGCCAGCGCCATCAAGGGGGGTGGGAACACTGAAGCTTTCTTT.

V is TRBV7-7 and J is TRBJ2-3; possible D gene TRBD2, 6 bases. The CDR3 spans 15 residues. In germline, CDR1 is SSHAT, CDR2 FNYEAQ (reference sequence). The V end lost 5 bases, the J end lost 1 base, and 13 bases lay between the germline ends. The CDR3 DNA follows: TGTGCCAGCAGCCTGGGTGGAGGGCGCACAGATACGCAGTATTTT. Protein product: CASSLGGGRTDTQYF.

This chain uses TRBV7-3 with TRBJ2-3; D gene uncertain. This CDR3 is 15 amino acids long. V dropped 1 base and J dropped 6 bases, with 14 bases sitting between them. Germline CDR1 and CDR2: SGHTA and FQGTGA. CDR3 sequence: CASSLMGLHGDTQYF. In DNA form, the CDR3 reads TGTGCCAGCAGCTTAATGGGCCTACACGGGGATACGCAGTATTTT. Looking up the rest from reference TRBV7-3 and TRBJ2-3 gives the full variable domain: GAGVSQTPSNKVTEKGKYVELRCDPISGHTALYWYRQSLGQGPEFLIYFQGTGAADDSGLPNDRFFAVRPEGSVSTLKIQRTERGDSAVYLCASSLMGLHGDTQYFGPGTRLTVL.